This entry lists 17 T cell receptor beta chains sequenced from one sample in a study of blood T cell repertoires in COVID-19. Produced via immunoSEQ multiplex PCR; TCRdb's table is partial and in-frame only. The profile shows under 350,000 clones, about nine tenths of them singletons. Sequenced material: PBMCs or T cells enriched from blood (not recorded which). The receptors were sampled from a man in his fifties or sixties who had recovered from COVID-19.

The chain uses TRBV19 and TRBJ1-5, with a weak D call TRBD1 (5 bases). The CDR3 loop spans 16 amino acids. Germline assignment: CDR1 LNHDA and CDR2 SQIVND (reference sequence). The V and J ends lost 3 bases and 0 bases respectively, with 12 bases between them. In DNA, the CDR3 is TGTGCCAGTAGTATGGGCAGACAGTTTAGCAATCAGCCCCAGCATTTT. Protein product: CASSMGRQFSNQPQHF.

The chain carries TRBV28 and TRBJ2-3, with TRBD2 matching over 8 bases. Germline V gene data show CDR1 as MDHEN and CDR2 as SYDVKM. The CDR3 extends over 16 amino acids. Trimming cost V 5 bases and J 0 bases; bases outside gene matches: 7. The CDR3 sequence is CASSGTRAYSTDTQYF. The CDR3 nucleotides are TGTGCCAGCAGTGGGACTAGGGCATATAGCACAGATACGCAGTATTTT.

The chain links TRBV5-4 to TRBJ2-7, with 7 positions matching TRBD2. Germline-derived CDR1 and CDR2 are SGHNT and YYREEE (reference sequence). There are 17 residues in the CDR3. Losses at the gene ends were 1 base for V and 1 base for J; bases not matched to a gene: 11. The CDR3 DNA sequence: TGTGCCAGCAGCTTGAAATTAGCGGGTCGACCTTCCTACGAGCAGTACTTC. Amino acids: CASSLKLAGRPSYEQYF.

The chain carries TRBV7-2 and TRBJ2-4; D possibly corresponds to TRBD2 (5 bases). Trimming took off 1 base at V and 0 bases at J, with 10 bases between the two ends. Germline-derived CDR1 and CDR2 are SGHTA and FQGNSA. CDR3 length: 16 residues. This CDR3 is CASSLGGLLAKNIQYF. For the CDR3, the DNA is TGTGCCAGCAGCTTAGGAGGGCTCCTAGCCAAAAACATTCAGTACTTC.

The chain links TRBV2 to TRBJ1-2; maybe TRBD1 (5 bases). The V gene's germline CDR1 is SNHLY and CDR2 FYNNEI. The CDR3 spans 14 residues. V lost 3 bases, J lost 4 bases, and 12 bases lay in between. The CDR3 region is CASSEEGQIYGYTF. The CDR3 DNA reads TGTGCCAGCAGTGAGGAGGGGCAGATCTATGGCTACACCTTC.

CDR3 sequence (DNA): TGTGCCAGCAGCTCTAAACGACACTACCAAGAGACCCAGTACTTC. It encodes CASSSKRHYQETQYF. V gene TRBV11-2 combines with J gene TRBJ2-5, with no clear D. Trimming left V 4 bases short and J 0 bases short, with 12 bases between. CDR3 size: 15 residues. Germline lookup yields CDR1 SGHAT and CDR2 FQNNGV.

The chain uses TRBV2 and TRBJ1-4; D is perhaps TRBD1 (6 bases). V gave up 5 bases and J gave up 2 bases, with 9 bases separating them. Germline V gene data show CDR1 as SNHLY and CDR2 as FYNNEI. There are 14 residues in the CDR3. The CDR3 DNA follows: TGTGCCAGCAGTCCACAGGGCACTAATGAAAAACTGTTTTTT. It translates to CASSPQGTNEKLFF. Combining the CDR3 with reference TRBV2 and TRBJ1-4 gives the whole variable domain EPEVTQTPSHQVTQMGQEVILRCVPISNHLYFYWYRQILGQKVEFLVSFYNNEISEKSEIFDDQFSVERPDGSNFTLKIRSTKLEDSAMYFCASSPQGTNEKLFFGSGTQLSVL.

DNA for the CDR3: TGTGCCAGCAGCCAGGACAGGGAGTCGCCCCAGCATTTT. This sequence encodes CASSQDRESPQHF. The chain has TRBV3-1 (or the pseudogene TRBV3-2) and TRBJ1-5; 8 bases are a match to TRBD1. V gave up 3 bases and J gave up 9 bases; unmatched junction bases: 4. Germline CDR1 LGHDT, CDR2 YNNKEL (reference sequence). CDR3 length: 13 amino acids.

The J gene is TRBJ2-2, the V gene TRBV9; D gene uncertain. The CDR3 loop spans 14 amino acids. V was shortened by 3 bases and J by 0 bases, with 6 bases between the two germline ends. Per germline, CDR1 SGDLS and CDR2 YYNGEE. CDR3 region: CASSGGANTGELFF. CDR3 sequence (DNA): TGTGCCAGCAGCGGCGGAGCGAACACCGGGGAGCTGTTTTTT. The entire variable domain, with the rest obtained from reference TRBV9 and TRBJ2-2, is as follows: DSGVTQTPKHLITATGQRVTLRCSPRSGDLSVYWYQQSLDQGLQFLIQYYNGEERAKGNILERFSAQQFPDLHSELNLSSLELGDSALYFCASSGGANTGELFFGEGSRLTVL.

The chain recombines TRBV20-1 with TRBJ2-3; 9 bases line up with TRBD2. Germline V gene sequence: CDR1 DFQATT, CDR2 SNEGSKA (reference sequence). CDR3 length: 14 amino acids. Trimming removed 3 bases from V and 2 bases from J; junction bases left unmatched: 3. The chain's CDR3 is CSASPSGNTDTQYF. The CDR3 DNA sequence: TGCAGTGCTAGTCCTAGCGGGAACACAGATACGCAGTATTTT.

The V call is TRBV24-1, the J call TRBJ2-1, with D hard to call. V was cut by 0 bases and J by 10 bases, with 9 bases left in between. The germline gives CDR1 KGHDR, CDR2 SFDVKD. CDR3 length equals 13 residues. The CDR3: CATSDLLSGEQFF. The CDR3 nucleotides read TGTGCCACCAGTGATTTGCTATCCGGGGAGCAGTTCTTC.

The chain links TRBV21-1 to TRBJ1-6; TRBD1 was called by the table and not checked on the DNA. TRBV21-1 constitutes a pseudogene. The CDR3 runs 18 residues. CDR3 sequence reads: CASSNRGGGTGLESPLHF. CDR3 in DNA: TGTGCCAGCAGCAATAGGGGAGGCGGGACAGGGTTGGAGTCACCCCTCCACTTT.

This chain uses TRBV10-2 with TRBJ2-7; 8 bases line up with TRBD1. The CDR3 totals 12 residues. V lost 8 bases to trimming and J lost 3 bases; unmatched junction nucleotides: 3. The germline V gene encodes CDR1 WSHSY and CDR2 SAAADI. This CDR3 reads CASSGQGYEQYF. CDR3 bases: TGCGCCAGCTCCGGACAGGGCTACGAGCAGTACTTC.

The V gene is TRBV19, the J gene TRBJ2-7; D is perhaps TRBD2 (7 bases). Trimming pared 4 bases from V and 1 base from J, leaving 17 bases between. There are 16 residues in the CDR3. Per germline, CDR1 LNHDA and CDR2 SQIVND (reference sequence). The CDR3 is CASSTGGGSGSYEQYF. DNA of the CDR3: TGTGCCAGTAGTACTGGGGGCGGGAGCGGTTCCTACGAGCAGTACTTC.

The chain employs TRBV19 and TRBJ2-7; the D gene is possibly TRBD2 (6 bases). Trimming pared 7 bases from V and 0 bases from J, leaving 13 bases between. The germline V gene encodes CDR1 LNHDA and CDR2 SQIVND (reference sequence). The CDR3 covers 14 residues. DNA for the CDR3: TGTGCCAGTAACCGCGGGGCGAGCTCCTACGAGCAGTACTTC. Translated: CASNRGASSYEQYF. Full variable domain (missing parts from reference TRBV19 and TRBJ2-7): DGGITQSPKYLFRKEGQNVTLSCEQNLNHDAMYWYRQDPGQGLRLIYYSQIVNDFQKGDIAEGYSVSREKKESFPLTVTSAQKNPTAFYLCASNRGASSYEQYFGPGTRLTVT.

Notes on this clone: This CDR3 is also generated by other DNA sequences in the sample. The rearrangement links TRBV18 to TRBJ1-2, with D tentatively TRBD1 (5 bases). The CDR3 has 14 amino acids. The V and J ends lost 0 bases and 4 bases respectively, with 9 bases between them. The germline V gene encodes CDR1 KGHSH and CDR2 LQKENI. The CDR3: CASSPPGVGYGYTF. The CDR3 nucleotides read TGTGCCAGCTCACCACCAGGGGTGGGCTATGGCTACACCTTC.

The gene calls are TRBV5-1 and TRBJ2-1; TRBD2 agrees at 12 bases. CDR3 length: 19 amino acids. Germline V lookup: CDR1 SGHRS, CDR2 YFSETQ. The V gene end was trimmed by 0 bases and the J gene end by 5 bases; junction bases not matched to a gene: 12. For the CDR3, the DNA is TGCGCCAGCAGCTTGGTACCTAGCGGGAGGGCCACGGGGGACAATGAGCAGTTCTTC. Protein sequence: CASSLVPSGRATGDNEQFF.